The rows below give T cell receptor beta chains drawn from one sample of a study of OX40 agonist ivuxolimab in advanced cancers. TCRdb's copy holds only in-frame clones and misses some; the assay was immunoSEQ multiplex PCR. The table shows approximately 84,000 clones, with approximately 90% occurring only once. The sample consisted of CD4+ or CD8+ T cells sorted from blood, taken in a trial of the OX40 agonist ivuxolimab. Receptors were obtained from an adult with an advanced solid tumor such as melanoma, head and neck, liver or kidney cancer. CDR3s include the opening cysteine and the closing phenylalanine or tryptophan. The D gene is left open where the match is weak. Clone size is given for some rows only: seen once, a few or many times, or a class if the clone is expanded.

clone_size	v_call	d_call	j_call	cdr3_aa	cdr3_nt
NA	TRBV11-3	NA	TRBJ2-5	CASSPHSGQTQYF	TGTGCCAGCAGCCCACATTCGGGGCAGACCCAGTACTTC
NA	TRBV7-2	TRBD2	TRBJ2-7	CASSFGRLAGGSSYEQYF	TGTGCCAGCAGCTTTGGGAGACTAGCGGGAGGGAGCTCCTACGAGCAGTACTTC
few	TRBV6-6	NA	TRBJ1-6	CATGGRGPDSPLHF	TGTGCCACCGGGGGGAGGGGTCCGGATTCACCCCTCCACTTT
NA	TRBV7-3	NA	TRBJ2-5	CASSLNGMQETQYF	TGTGCCAGCAGCTTAAATGGCATGCAAGAGACCCAGTACTTC
NA	TRBV7-2	NA	TRBJ1-6	CASSTQPLGSSPLHF	TGTGCCAGCAGCACCCAACCGTTAGGCAGTTCACCCCTCCACTTT
NA	TRBV7-8	NA	TRBJ2-7	CASSLRTVGEQYF	TGTGCCAGCAGCTTGCGGACCGTGGGCGAGCAGTACTTC
NA	TRBV9	NA	TRBJ1-2	CASSVVAAANYGYTF	TGTGCCAGCAGCGTAGTGGCAGCAGCTAACTATGGCTACACCTTC
NA	TRBV7-8	NA	TRBJ2-7	CASSLLAGIGVYEQYF	TGTGCCAGCAGTCTACTCGCCGGGATTGGGGTTTACGAGCAGTACTTC
NA	TRBV4-1	NA	TRBJ2-2	CASSQGAHRAWGPGELFF	TGCGCCAGCAGCCAAGGGGCCCACCGGGCCTGGGGACCCGGGGAGCTGTTTTTT
NA	TRBV11-2	NA	TRBJ2-7	CASSLGRQSSYEQYF	TGTGCCAGCAGCTTAGGAAGACAGAGCTCCTACGAGCAGTACTTC
NA	TRBV25-1	TRBD2	TRBJ2-7	CATKRGPYEQYF	TGTGCCACCAAGCGGGGACCCTACGAGCAGTACTTC
NA	TRBV19	NA	TRBJ2-5	CASSYEPGDQETQYF	TGTGCCAGTAGTTACGAGCCGGGGGACCAAGAGACCCAGTACTTC
NA	TRBV4-1	NA	TRBJ1-1	CASSHPTVNTEAFF	TGCGCCAGCAGCCACCCCACAGTGAACACTGAAGCTTTCTTT
NA	TRBV5-1	TRBD1	TRBJ2-1	CASSSRQGARDEQFF	TGCGCCAGCAGCTCCAGACAGGGGGCTAGGGATGAGCAGTTCTTC
NA	TRBV2	NA	TRBJ1-2	CASSVGNGGDYGYTF	TGTGCCAGCAGTGTAGGGAATGGGGGCGACTATGGCTACACCTTC
once	TRBV5-4	TRBD2	TRBJ2-1	CASSFALAGGLNEQFF	TGTGCCAGCAGCTTTGCACTAGCGGGGGGGCTTAATGAGCAGTTCTTC
few	TRBV19	TRBD1	TRBJ1-1	CASSSPGQGVTEAFF	TGTGCCAGTAGTTCACCGGGACAGGGGGTCACTGAAGCTTTCTTT
NA	TRBV21-1	NA	TRBJ2-5	CASSTQGRLGETQYF	TGTGCCAGCAGCACGCAGGGACGTCTCGGAGAGACCCAGTACTTC
once	TRBV7-9	NA	TRBJ2-7	CASSQGAGRIEQYF	TGTGCCAGCAGCCAAGGGGCGGGAAGGATCGAGCAGTACTTC
NA	TRBV18	TRBD2	TRBJ2-3	CASSPVPSGNVDTQYF	TGTGCCAGCTCACCTGTACCTAGCGGGAATGTAGATACGCAGTATTTT
NA	TRBV28	NA	TRBJ1-4	CASSFPAGWGGHEKLFF	TGTGCCAGCAGTTTTCCGGCAGGATGGGGTGGACATGAAAAACTGTTTTTT
NA	TRBV7-2	NA	TRBJ2-7	CASSLEWAATYEQYF	TGTGCCAGCAGCTTAGAATGGGCAGCAACCTACGAGCAGTACTTC
NA	TRBV5-4	TRBD2	TRBJ2-2	CASSALGGGHTGELFF	TGTGCCAGCAGCGCCTTGGGGGGAGGGCACACCGGGGAGCTGTTTTTT
NA	TRBV19	TRBD1	TRBJ1-2	CASSDRQGHPDGYTF	TGTGCCAGTAGTGACCGACAGGGCCACCCCGACGGCTACACCTTC
NA	TRBV6-1	NA	TRBJ2-3	CASRWTVFGNTQYF	TGTGCCAGCAGATGGACAGTCTTTGGTAATACGCAGTATTTT
once	TRBV5-6	NA	TRBJ2-1	CASNPFRGGSNNEQFF	TGTGCCAGCAACCCTTTCCGGGGCGGGTCGAACAATGAGCAGTTCTTC
once	TRBV28	TRBD1	TRBJ1-1	CASEQGATNTEAFF	TGTGCCAGCGAACAGGGGGCAACGAACACTGAAGCTTTCTTT
NA	TRBV7-9	NA	TRBJ2-1	CASSPANEQFF	TGTGCCAGCAGCCCAGCTAATGAGCAGTTCTTC
NA	TRBV5-1	NA	TRBJ2-7	CASKLAGAHEQYF	TGCGCCAGCAAACTGGCCGGGGCCCACGAGCAGTACTTC
NA	TRBV7-8	NA	TRBJ1-3	CASSLGTGSGNTIYF	TGTGCCAGCAGCTTAGGGACGGGTTCTGGAAACACCATATATTTT
NA	TRBV6-1	NA	TRBJ2-7	CASSDRFRSYEQYF	TGTGCCAGCAGTGACAGGTTTCGCTCCTACGAGCAGTACTTC
NA	TRBV6-5	NA	TRBJ2-1	CASSPMVGDSEFF	TGTGCCAGCAGCCCCATGGTGGGGGATAGCGAGTTCTTC
NA	TRBV30	NA	TRBJ1-2	CAWRKGPGPQQKGYGYTF	TGTGCCTGGAGGAAAGGACCGGGACCACAACAGAAAGGCTATGGCTACACCTTC
NA	TRBV7-6	NA	TRBJ1-1	CASTKIPGAESEAFF	TGTGCCAGTACAAAGATTCCAGGGGCGGAAAGTGAAGCTTTCTTT
NA	TRBV19	TRBD1	TRBJ1-2	CASMGQGIIGYTF	TGTGCCAGTATGGGACAGGGGATAATCGGCTACACCTTC
once	TRBV5-6	NA	TRBJ1-5	CASSLGHVSNQPQHF	TGTGCCAGCAGCTTGGGACATGTTAGCAATCAGCCCCAGCATTTT
NA	TRBV6-1	NA	TRBJ1-5	CASRVGNQPQHF	TGTGCCAGCAGAGTAGGGAATCAGCCCCAGCATTTT
once	TRBV5-1	TRBD2	TRBJ2-5	CASSPGGAQETQYF	TGCGCCAGCAGCCCGGGAGGGGCCCAAGAGACCCAGTACTTC